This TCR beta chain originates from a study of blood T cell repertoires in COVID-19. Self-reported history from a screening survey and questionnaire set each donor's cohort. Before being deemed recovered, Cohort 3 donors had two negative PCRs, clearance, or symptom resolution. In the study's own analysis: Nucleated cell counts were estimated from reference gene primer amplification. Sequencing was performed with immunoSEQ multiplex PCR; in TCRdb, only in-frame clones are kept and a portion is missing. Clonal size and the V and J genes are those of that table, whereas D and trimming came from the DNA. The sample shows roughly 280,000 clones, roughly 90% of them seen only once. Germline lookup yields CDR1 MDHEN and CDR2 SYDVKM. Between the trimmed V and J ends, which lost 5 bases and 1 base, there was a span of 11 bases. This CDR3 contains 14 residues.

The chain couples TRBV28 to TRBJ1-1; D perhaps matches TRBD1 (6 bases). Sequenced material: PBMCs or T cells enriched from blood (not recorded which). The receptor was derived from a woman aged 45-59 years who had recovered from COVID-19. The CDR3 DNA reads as TGTGCCAGCAGTCCTTTCAGGGGGAACACTGAAGCTTTCTTT. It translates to CASSPFRGNTEAFF.